This TCR beta chain was recovered during a study of blood T cells in healthy people across ages. Primers used in a second PCR of about 7 to 12 cycles were a sample-barcoded 5' primer and a J-beta primer mix. MiXCR was run by TCRdb on the 5' RACE reads, yielding one entry per CDR3 protein. The table includes fewer than 2,000,000 distinct CDR3 sequences, about 35% detected once. This CDR3 comprises 15 residues. Trimming left V 5 bases short and J 3 bases short, with 17 bases between. CDR1 is SEHNR and CDR2 is FQNEAQ in the germline V gene (reference sequence). The chain links TRBV7-9 to TRBJ2-7; D is uncertain. Sequenced input: blood. The clonotype comes from a woman aged 25 to 45 in good health. CDR3 loop: CASSKTASSIYEQYF. CDR3 bases: TGTGCCAGCAGCAAGACGGCCTCTAGTATCTACGAGCAGTACTTC.